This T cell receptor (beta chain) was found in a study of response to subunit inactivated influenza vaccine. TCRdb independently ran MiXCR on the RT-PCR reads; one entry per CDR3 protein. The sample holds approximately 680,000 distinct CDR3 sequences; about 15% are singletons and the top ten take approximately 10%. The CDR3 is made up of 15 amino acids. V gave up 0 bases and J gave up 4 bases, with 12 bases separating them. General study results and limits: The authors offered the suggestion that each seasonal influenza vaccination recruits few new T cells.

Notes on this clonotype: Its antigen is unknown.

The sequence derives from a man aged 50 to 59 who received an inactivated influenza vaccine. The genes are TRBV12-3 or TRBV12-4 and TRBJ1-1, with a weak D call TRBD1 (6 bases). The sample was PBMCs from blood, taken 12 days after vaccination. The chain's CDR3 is CASSLAQGIGTEAFF. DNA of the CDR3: TGTGCCAGCAGTTTAGCGCAGGGGATCGGCACTGAAGCTTTCTTT.